This T cell receptor (beta chain) came from a study of regulatory T cells in long-lasting Graves disease. Library construction for TCR beta used iRepertoire HTBI primers and Arm-PCR of CDR3 regions. From the multiplex PCR reads, TCRdb called clonotypes with MiXCR, one entry per CDR3 protein. Among around 460,000 distinct CDR3 sequences listed, 14% were seen once. The V and J ends lost 0 bases and 2 bases respectively, with 15 bases between them. CDR1 and CDR2 (germline): SEHNR, FQNEAQ (reference sequence). The CDR3 runs to 17 residues. There are many counts of this clonotype. The time point is: newly diagnosed GD, antithyroid drugs for less than 3 months. PBMCs were the source of the RNA used for TCR sequencing. This sample was also put to use in a study of T cells in Graves' hyperthyroidism and ophthalmopathy.

The source was peripheral blood mononuclear cells (PBMCs), collected at new diagnosis, from a patient treated with antithyroid drugs. The rearrangement links TRBV7-9 to TRBJ2-3; TRBD2 is a possible D gene (6 bases). This clonotype was obtained from a woman in her 50s with Graves disease. For the CDR3, the DNA is TGTGCCAGCAGCTTAGCGTTAGCTAGCGTGAACACAGATACGCAGTATTTT. Translated: CASSLALASVNTDTQYF.